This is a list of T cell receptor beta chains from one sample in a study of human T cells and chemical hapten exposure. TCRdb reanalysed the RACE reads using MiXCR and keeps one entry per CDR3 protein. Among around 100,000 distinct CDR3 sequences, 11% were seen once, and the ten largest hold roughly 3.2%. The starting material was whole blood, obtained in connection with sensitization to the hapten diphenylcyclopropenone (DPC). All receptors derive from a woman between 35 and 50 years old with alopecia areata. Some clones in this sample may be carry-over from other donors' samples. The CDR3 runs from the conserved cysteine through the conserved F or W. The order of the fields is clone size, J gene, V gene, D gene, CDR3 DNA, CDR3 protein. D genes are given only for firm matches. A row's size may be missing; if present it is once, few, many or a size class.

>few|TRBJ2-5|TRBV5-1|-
TGCGCCAGCAGCTTGACAGGGCCTCAAGAGACCCAGTACTTC
CASSLTGPQETQYF
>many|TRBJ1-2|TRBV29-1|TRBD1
TGCAGCGGACAACAGGGGGCGGGTGGCTACACCTTC
CSGQQGAGGYTF
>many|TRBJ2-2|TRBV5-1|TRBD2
TGCGCCAGCAGCCAGGGACTAGTAATGACCGGGGAGCTGTTTTTT
CASSQGLVMTGELFF
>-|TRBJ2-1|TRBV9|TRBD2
TGTGCCAGCAGCGCCGATTCCCTGGCGGGAGGCGGCAATGAGCAGTTCTTC
CASSADSLAGGGNEQFF
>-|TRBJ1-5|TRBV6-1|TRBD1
TGTGCCAGCAGTGATATGGACAGGTTCAATCAGCCCCAGCATTTT
CASSDMDRFNQPQHF
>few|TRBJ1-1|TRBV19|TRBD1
TGTGCCAGTAGTAGACAGGGATGGCACACTGAAGCTTTCTTT
CASSRQGWHTEAFF
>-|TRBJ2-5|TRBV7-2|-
TGTGCCACCATGCCCGCGGGACTGCCCCAAGAGACCCAGTACTTC
CATMPAGLPQETQYF
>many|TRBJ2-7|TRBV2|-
TGTGCCAGCAGTGGGACTGCCGAGCAGTACTTC
CASSGTAEQYF
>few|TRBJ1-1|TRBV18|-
TGTGCCAGCTCACCACAGGGGACACACTCTAACACTGAAGCTTTCTTT
CASSPQGTHSNTEAFF
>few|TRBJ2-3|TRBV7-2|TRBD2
TGTGCCACTAGCGGGAGGGCCACAGATACGCAGTATTTT
CATSGRATDTQYF
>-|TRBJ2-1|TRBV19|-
TGTGCCAGTAGACCGGACAGAATCTCCTACAATGAGCAGTTCTTC
CASRPDRISYNEQFF
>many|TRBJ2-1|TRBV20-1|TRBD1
TGCAGTGCTAGAACCGCCTTAGGGGGCGGTTACAATGAGCAGTTCTTC
CSARTALGGGYNEQFF
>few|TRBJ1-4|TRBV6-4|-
TGTGCCACAGGGAGGTGGTGTAATAATGAAAAACTGTTTTTT
CATGRWCNNEKLFF
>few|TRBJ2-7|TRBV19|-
TGTGCCAGTAGTATAGTCGGCGGTTCCTACGAGCAGTACTTC
CASSIVGGSYEQYF
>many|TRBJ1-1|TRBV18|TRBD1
TGTGCCAGCTCACTAAAGACAGGGGGCGCGGAGAACACTGAAGCTTTCTTT
CASSLKTGGAENTEAFF
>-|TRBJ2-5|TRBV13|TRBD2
TGTGCCAGCAGACGTCAGCGGGAGAGGGAAGAGACCCAGTACTTC
CASRRQREREETQYF
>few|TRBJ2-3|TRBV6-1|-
TGTGCCAGCAGTGGAAGACGGGGTAGAGATACGCAGTATTTT
CASSGRRGRDTQYF
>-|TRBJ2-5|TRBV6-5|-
TGTGCCAGCAGTCAGACCAGGGTCCAAGAGACCCAGTACTTC
CASSQTRVQETQYF
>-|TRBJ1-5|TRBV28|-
TGTGCCAGCAGTCGGGGGGGACCCCGTTACCAGCCCCAGCATTTT
CASSRGGPRYQPQHF
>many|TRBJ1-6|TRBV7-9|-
TGTGCCAGCAGCTCGTTGACACTTGACTGGGTTTCACCCCTCCACTTT
CASSSLTLDWVSPLHF
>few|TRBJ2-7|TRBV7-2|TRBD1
TGTGCCAGCAGCCCGACAGGGGGCAGCTACTACGAGCAGTACTTC
CASSPTGGSYYEQYF
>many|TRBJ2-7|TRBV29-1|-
TGCAGCATTGAGAGCTCCTACGAGCAGTACTTC
CSIESSYEQYF
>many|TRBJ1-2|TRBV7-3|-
TGTGCCAGCAGCCCCTATCGGGGAACCTATGGCTACACCTTC
CASSPYRGTYGYTF
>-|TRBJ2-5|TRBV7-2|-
TGTGCCAGCAGCTTAATAGCCAGCGAGGAGACCCAGTACTTC
CASSLIASEETQYF
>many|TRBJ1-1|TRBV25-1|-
TGTGCCAGCAGTGTCGAGACTGAAGCTTTCTTT
CASSVETEAFF
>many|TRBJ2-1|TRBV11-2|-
TGTGCCAGCAGCACCCGGATGGACGATGAGCAGTTCTTC
CASSTRMDDEQFF
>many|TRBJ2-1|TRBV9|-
TGTGCCAGCAGCGTAGATATACAGGGACCTTACAATGAGCAGTTCTTC
CASSVDIQGPYNEQFF
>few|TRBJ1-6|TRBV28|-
TGTGCCAGCAGTTTCTCCGGTGGGTCCTATAATTCACCCCTCCACTTT
CASSFSGGSYNSPLHF
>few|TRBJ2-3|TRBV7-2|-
TGTGCCAGCAGCTTAGAAGGCAAGACTACAGATACGCAGTATTTT
CASSLEGKTTDTQYF
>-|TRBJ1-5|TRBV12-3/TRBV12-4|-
TGTGCCAGCAGTTTGTCCCGGGGGGATCAGCCCCAGCATTTT
CASSLSRGDQPQHF
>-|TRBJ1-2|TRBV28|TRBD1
TGTGCCAGCAGCCCCGACAGGGGCGGCTACACCTTC
CASSPDRGGYTF
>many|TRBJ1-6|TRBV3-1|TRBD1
TGTGCCAGCAGCCAGGACAGGAGCAGATCACCCCTCCACTTT
CASSQDRSRSPLHF
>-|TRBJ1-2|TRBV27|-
TGTGCCAGCAGTTTTGGGCAGGGTGTCGGTGGCTACACCTTC
CASSFGQGVGGYTF
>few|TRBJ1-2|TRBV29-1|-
TGCAGCGTTGAGTCGGGGTCCTATGGCTACACCTTC
CSVESGSYGYTF
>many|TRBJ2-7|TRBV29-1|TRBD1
TGCAGCGTAGGACAGGGGTCGGGCCACGAGCAGTACTTC
CSVGQGSGHEQYF
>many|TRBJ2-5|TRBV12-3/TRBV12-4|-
TGTGCCAGCAGTTTTGAGACCCAGTACTTC
CASSFETQYF
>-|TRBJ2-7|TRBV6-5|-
TGTGCCAGCAGAGGAGTTCGGGAGCAGTACTTC
CASRGVREQYF
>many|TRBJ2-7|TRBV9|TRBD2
TGTGCCAGCAGCCCCGGGACTAGCGGTTACGAGCAGTACTTC
CASSPGTSGYEQYF
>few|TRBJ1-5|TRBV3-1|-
TGTGCCAGCAGCCAAGCTGGGCAGCCCCAGCATTTT
CASSQAGQPQHF
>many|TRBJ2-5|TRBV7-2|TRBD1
TGTGCCAGCAGACGGGACAGGGTGTACCAAGAGACCCAGTACTTC
CASRRDRVYQETQYF
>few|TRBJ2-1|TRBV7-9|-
TGTGCCAGCATCAAAGGCGACCTAGGGCGGACGTACAATGAGCAGTTCTTC
CASIKGDLGRTYNEQFF
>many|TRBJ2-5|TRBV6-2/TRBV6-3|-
TGTGCCAGCAGTTCTTGGCCTCAGGGGACCCAGTACTTC
CASSSWPQGTQYF
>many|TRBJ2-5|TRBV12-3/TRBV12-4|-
TGTGCCAGCAGTCATATATCAGGGCTACTCGGGGAGGAGACCCAGTACTTC
CASSHISGLLGEETQYF
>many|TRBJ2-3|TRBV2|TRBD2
TGTGCCAGCAGTGAAGCGCAACTAGCGGCTAGCACAGATACGCAGTATTTT
CASSEAQLAASTDTQYF
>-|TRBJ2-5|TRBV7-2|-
TGTGCCAGCAGCTTAGCGCTCCAAGAGACCCAGTACTTC
CASSLALQETQYF
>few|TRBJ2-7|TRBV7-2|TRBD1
TGTGCCAGCAGCCCGAAGGGACAGGGGCGATCCTACGAGCAGTACTTC
CASSPKGQGRSYEQYF
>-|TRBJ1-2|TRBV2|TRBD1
TGTGCCAGCAGGGTGGGACAGGGGAACTATGGCTACACCTTC
CASRVGQGNYGYTF